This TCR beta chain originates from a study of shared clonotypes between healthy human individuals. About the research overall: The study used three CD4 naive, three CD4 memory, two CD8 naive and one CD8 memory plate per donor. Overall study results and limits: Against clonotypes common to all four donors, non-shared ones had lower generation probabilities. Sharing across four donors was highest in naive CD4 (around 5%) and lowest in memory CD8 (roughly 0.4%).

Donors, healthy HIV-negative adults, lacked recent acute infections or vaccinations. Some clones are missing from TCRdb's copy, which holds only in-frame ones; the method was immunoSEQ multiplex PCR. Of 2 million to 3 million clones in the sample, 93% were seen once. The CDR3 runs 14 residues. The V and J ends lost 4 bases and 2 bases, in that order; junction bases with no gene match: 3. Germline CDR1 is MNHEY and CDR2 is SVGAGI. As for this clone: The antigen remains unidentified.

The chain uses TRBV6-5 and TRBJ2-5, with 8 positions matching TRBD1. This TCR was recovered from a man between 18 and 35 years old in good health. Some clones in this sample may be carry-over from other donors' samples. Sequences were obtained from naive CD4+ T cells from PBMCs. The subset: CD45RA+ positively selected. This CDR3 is CASSFTGGQETQYF. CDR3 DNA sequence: TGTGCCAGCAGTTTTACAGGGGGGCAAGAGACCCAGTACTTC.